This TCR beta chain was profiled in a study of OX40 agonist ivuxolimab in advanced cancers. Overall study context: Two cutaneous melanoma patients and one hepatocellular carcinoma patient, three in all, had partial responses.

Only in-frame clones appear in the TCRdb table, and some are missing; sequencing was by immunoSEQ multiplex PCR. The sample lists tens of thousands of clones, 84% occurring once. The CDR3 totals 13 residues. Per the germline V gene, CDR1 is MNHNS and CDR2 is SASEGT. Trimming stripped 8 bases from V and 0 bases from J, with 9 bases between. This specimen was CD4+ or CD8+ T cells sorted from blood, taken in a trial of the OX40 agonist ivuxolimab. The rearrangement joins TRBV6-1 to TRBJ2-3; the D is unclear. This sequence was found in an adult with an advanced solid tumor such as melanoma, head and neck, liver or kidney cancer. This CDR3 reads CASDMDSTDTQYF. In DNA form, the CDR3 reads TGTGCCAGCGATATGGACAGCACAGATACGCAGTATTTT.